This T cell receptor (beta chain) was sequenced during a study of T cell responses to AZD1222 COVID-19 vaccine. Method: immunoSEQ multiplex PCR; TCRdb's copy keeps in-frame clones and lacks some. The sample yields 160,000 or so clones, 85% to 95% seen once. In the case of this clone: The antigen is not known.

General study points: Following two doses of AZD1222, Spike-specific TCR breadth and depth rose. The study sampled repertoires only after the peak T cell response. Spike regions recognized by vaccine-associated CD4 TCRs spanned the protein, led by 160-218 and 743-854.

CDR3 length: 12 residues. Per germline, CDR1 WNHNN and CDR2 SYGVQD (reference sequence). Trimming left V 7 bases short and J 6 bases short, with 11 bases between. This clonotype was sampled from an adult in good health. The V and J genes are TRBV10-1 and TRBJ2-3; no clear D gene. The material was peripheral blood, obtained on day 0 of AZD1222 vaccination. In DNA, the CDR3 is TGCGCCAGCACCCGTTCACCGGATACGCAGTATTTT. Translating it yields CASTRSPDTQYF.